The rows below give T cell receptor beta chains drawn from one sample of a study of a mutant IDH1 vaccine in newly diagnosed glioma. Measured with immunoSEQ multiplex PCR; TCRdb has only the in-frame clones, and not every one. The repertoire has tens of thousands of clones, about four fifths of them found once; the top ten carry approximately 5.9%. Their target antigens are unknown. Material: PBMCs, obtained from a glioma patient whose treatment included an IDH1 peptide vaccine. These receptors were obtained from a man in his fifties or sixties with glioma. Both conserved end residues are part of each CDR3. D genes are given only for firm matches. Where a row states a size, it is once, few, many or the class of an expanded clone; other rows omit it.

TRBJ1-5 | NA | 14 | TRBV10-3 | NA | CAISEGNRGQPQHF | TGTGCCATCAGTGAAGGAAACCGGGGGCAGCCCCAGCATTTT
TRBJ1-2 | NA | 14 | TRBV18 | TRBD1 | CASSSWTGNYGYTF | TGTGCCAGCTCATCCTGGACAGGGAACTATGGCTACACCTTC
TRBJ1-1 | few | 14 | TRBV19 | NA | CASSIGRGNTEAFF | TGTGCCAGTAGTATAGGGAGGGGTAATACTGAAGCTTTCTTT
TRBJ1-6 | NA | 16 | TRBV4-3 | NA | CASSQDPTGSTSPLHF | TGCGCCAGCAGCCAAGATCCAACAGGGTCAACGTCACCCCTCCACTTT
TRBJ1-1 | NA | 15 | TRBV29-1 | NA | CSVELWGASNTEAFF | TGCAGCGTGGAGTTATGGGGCGCGTCAAACACTGAAGCTTTCTTT
TRBJ2-7 | NA | 16 | TRBV6-6 | NA | CASRGQAVLSSYEQYF | TGTGCCAGCCGCGGGCAGGCGGTGTTAAGCTCCTACGAGCAGTACTTC
TRBJ2-3 | NA | 16 | TRBV18 | NA | CASSPPIGEGTDTQYF | TGTGCCAGCTCACCACCGATCGGGGAGGGCACAGATACGCAGTATTTT
TRBJ1-1 | NA | 15 | TRBV5-8 | TRBD1 | CASSLEGARRTEAFF | TGTGCCAGCAGCTTGGAGGGGGCGCGGCGCACTGAAGCTTTCTTT
TRBJ2-7 | NA | 14 | TRBV6-1 | TRBD1 | CASSSTGQIYEQYF | TGTGCCAGCAGTTCGACGGGACAGATCTACGAGCAGTACTTC
TRBJ1-1 | NA | 14 | TRBV18 | TRBD1 | CASSLGQGGGEAFF | TGTGCCAGCTCCCTCGGACAGGGGGGAGGTGAAGCTTTCTTT
TRBJ1-1 | NA | 15 | TRBV4-1 | TRBD1 | CASSLGQGMNTEAFF | TGCGCCAGCAGCCTCGGACAGGGGATGAACACTGAAGCTTTCTTT
TRBJ2-7 | NA | 13 | TRBV9 | NA | CASSVAQAYEQYF | TGTGCCAGCAGCGTAGCTCAGGCCTACGAGCAGTACTTC
TRBJ1-4 | NA | 15 | TRBV29-1 | NA | CSVEDDRATNEKLFF | TGCAGCGTTGAAGATGACAGAGCAACTAATGAAAAACTGTTTTTT
TRBJ1-5 | NA | 14 | TRBV18 | NA | CASSLALGYQPQHF | TGTGCCAGCTCACTGGCCCTGGGGTATCAGCCCCAGCATTTT
TRBJ1-4 | NA | 13 | TRBV2 | NA | CASRRQTNEKLFF | TGTGCCAGCAGGAGACAGACTAATGAAAAACTGTTTTTT
TRBJ2-7 | once | 15 | TRBV6-1 | NA | CASSLIRDGTYEQYF | TGTGCCAGCAGTTTGATCCGGGACGGAACCTACGAGCAGTACTTC
TRBJ1-2 | NA | 14 | TRBV28 | TRBD1 | CASSLGQGLGGYTF | TGTGCCAGCAGTTTGGGACAGGGACTAGGAGGCTACACCTTC
TRBJ1-6 | NA | 16 | TRBV10-2 | NA | CASSEEVAGVNSPLHF | TGCGCCAGCAGTGAGGAGGTGGCAGGGGTTAATTCACCCCTCCACTTT
TRBJ1-4 | NA | 15 | TRBV15 | NA | CATSRGAGEGEKLFF | TGTGCCACCAGCAGAGGGGCAGGGGAGGGGGAAAAACTGTTTTTT
TRBJ2-7 | NA | 14 | TRBV2 | NA | CASSSTESSYEQYF | TGTGCCAGCAGCTCCACGGAGAGCTCCTACGAGCAGTACTTC
TRBJ2-4 | NA | 13 | TRBV14 | NA | CASSRVGFNIQYF | TGTGCCAGCAGCCGCGTAGGGTTTAACATTCAGTACTTC
TRBJ2-2 | once | 14 | TRBV2 | NA | CASRRGTNTGELFF | TGTGCCAGCAGGAGGGGCACTAACACCGGGGAGCTGTTTTTT
TRBJ1-1 | NA | 14 | TRBV19 | NA | CASSESRGGTEAFF | TGTGCCAGTAGTGAGAGCAGGGGTGGCACTGAAGCTTTCTTT
TRBJ1-1 | few | 14 | TRBV19 | NA | CASQGPRGDTEAFF | TGTGCCAGTCAGGGGCCTCGGGGGGACACTGAAGCTTTCTTT
TRBJ2-1 | once | 15 | TRBV9 | TRBD2 | CASSAGTSRYNEQFF | TGTGCCAGCAGCGCCGGGACTAGCCGGTACAATGAGCAGTTCTTC
TRBJ1-2 | NA | 14 | TRBV7-2 | NA | CASSFREINYGYTF | TGTGCCAGCAGCTTTAGGGAAATTAACTATGGCTACACCTTC
TRBJ2-7 | NA | 17 | TRBV4-2 | TRBD2 | CASSQDSKREAPYEQYF | TGTGCCAGCAGCCAAGATTCCAAGCGGGAGGCCCCCTACGAGCAGTACTTC
TRBJ1-3 | few | 16 | TRBV18 | TRBD1 | CASSLTGTGSGNTIYF | TGTGCCAGCTCACTCACCGGGACAGGGAGTGGAAACACCATATATTTT
TRBJ2-7 | NA | 15 | TRBV5-1 | TRBD2 | CASSSQGLEAGEQYF | TGCGCCAGCAGCTCACAGGGACTAGAAGCGGGCGAGCAGTACTTC
TRBJ1-2 | NA | 12 | TRBV14 | NA | CASSQGLYGYTF | TGTGCCAGCAGCCAAGGACTCTATGGCTACACCTTC
TRBJ1-1 | few | 13 | TRBV2 | NA | CASTRDRNTEAFF | TGTGCCAGCACGCGTGACAGAAACACTGAAGCTTTCTTT
TRBJ1-1 | few | 15 | TRBV19 | TRBD1 | CASTGNRGALTEAFF | TGTGCCAGTACGGGGAACAGGGGGGCCTTGACTGAAGCTTTCTTT
TRBJ1-2 | few | 14 | TRBV2 | NA | CASRMTQGVDGYTF | TGTGCCAGCAGGATGACTCAGGGAGTCGATGGCTACACCTTC
TRBJ1-2 | once | 12 | TRBV6-5 | NA | CASSSPGDGYTF | TGTGCCAGCAGTTCGCCCGGGGATGGCTACACCTTC
TRBJ1-1 | NA | 11 | TRBV20-1 | NA | CSASLQFRAFF | TGCAGTGCTTCGTTACAGTTTCGAGCTTTCTTT
TRBJ2-7 | NA | 13 | TRBV6-5 | NA | CASSRQVSDEQYF | TGTGCCAGCAGCCGACAGGTGTCGGACGAGCAGTACTTC
TRBJ1-4 | few | 11 | TRBV2 | NA | CASSDAEKLFF | TGTGCCAGCAGTGATGCGGAAAAACTGTTTTTT
TRBJ2-5 | NA | 14 | TRBV7-2 | TRBD1 | CASTGTDKQETQYF | TGTGCCAGCACCGGGACAGACAAACAAGAGACCCAGTACTTC
TRBJ2-1 | NA | 13 | TRBV27 | NA | CASSKDTYNEQFF | TGTGCCAGCAGTAAGGACACTTACAATGAGCAGTTCTTC
TRBJ1-6 | NA | 13 | TRBV5-6 | NA | CASGGSYNSPLHF | TGTGCCAGCGGGGGATCCTATAATTCACCCCTCCACTTT
TRBJ2-5 | NA | 14 | TRBV9 | NA | CASARPGYQETQYF | TGTGCCAGCGCCAGACCGGGGTACCAAGAGACCCAGTACTTC
TRBJ1-2 | NA | 14 | TRBV2 | TRBD1 | CASSTDRKSYGYTF | TGTGCCAGCAGTACGGACAGGAAAAGCTATGGCTACACCTTC
TRBJ2-3 | NA | 13 | TRBV9 | NA | CASSVEVLDTQYF | TGTGCCAGCAGCGTAGAGGTCTTGGATACGCAGTATTTT
TRBJ2-5 | NA | 13 | TRBV18 | NA | CASSPGVEETQYF | TGTGCCAGCTCACCGGGCGTCGAAGAGACCCAGTACTTC
TRBJ2-7 | NA | 15 | TRBV15 | NA | CATSSEPISSYEQYF | TGTGCCACCAGCAGTGAACCAATCAGCTCCTACGAGCAGTACTTC
TRBJ2-7 | NA | 14 | TRBV18 | TRBD1 | CASSLRGPPYEQYF | TGTGCCAGCTCCCTTAGGGGGCCGCCTTACGAGCAGTACTTC
TRBJ2-5 | NA | 12 | TRBV11-3 | NA | CASSLDPKTQYF | TGTGCCAGCAGCTTAGATCCCAAGACCCAGTACTTC
TRBJ2-7 | few | 16 | TRBV21-1 | NA | CASSTDEGISSYEQYF | TGTGCCAGCAGCACGGACGAGGGGATAAGCTCCTACGAGCAGTACTTC
TRBJ1-1 | NA | 14 | TRBV4-1 | NA | CASSPGRQNTEAFF | TGCGCCAGCAGCCCGGGACGGCAGAACACTGAAGCTTTCTTT
TRBJ1-2 | NA | 14 | TRBV5-1 | NA | CASSGFRGDYGYTF | TGCGCCAGCAGCGGCTTCAGGGGAGACTATGGCTACACCTTC
TRBJ2-1 | NA | 12 | TRBV15 | NA | CATSRRGNEQFF | TGTGCCACCAGCAGAAGGGGAAATGAGCAGTTCTTC
TRBJ2-5 | NA | 12 | TRBV7-9 | NA | CASSLNQETQYF | TGTGCCAGCAGCTTAAACCAAGAGACCCAGTACTTC
TRBJ1-6 | NA | 15 | TRBV18 | TRBD1 | CASSRGTGAESPLHF | TGTGCCAGCTCACGTGGGACAGGGGCCGAGTCACCCCTCCACTTT
TRBJ2-7 | NA | 13 | TRBV19 | TRBD2 | CATRLAGTYEQYF | TGTGCCACAAGACTAGCGGGGACCTACGAGCAGTACTTC
TRBJ2-7 | NA | 15 | TRBV11-2 | TRBD2 | CASSLGLGRYYEQYF | TGTGCCAGCAGCTTAGGGCTCGGGAGGTACTACGAGCAGTACTTC
TRBJ1-5 | NA | 16 | TRBV19 | NA | CASSLWVRRDDQPQHF | TGTGCCAGTAGTCTCTGGGTACGCAGGGATGACCAGCCCCAGCATTTT
TRBJ1-2 | NA | 16 | TRBV15 | NA | CATSRGTRGGGYGYTF | TGTGCCACCAGCAGAGGAACTAGGGGGGGCGGCTATGGCTACACCTTC
TRBJ2-7 | NA | 17 | TRBV5-8 | NA | CASSLGLLRATTTEQYF | TGTGCCAGCAGCTTGGGACTATTAAGGGCCACCACTACCGAGCAGTACTTC
TRBJ2-3 | once | 15 | TRBV7-2 | NA | CASSEDWTFTDTQYF | TGTGCCAGCAGCGAGGACTGGACTTTCACAGATACGCAGTATTTT
TRBJ1-2 | NA | 12 | TRBV10-3 | NA | CAISESNYGYTF | TGTGCCATCAGTGAGTCAAACTATGGCTACACCTTC